Presented here are 8 T cell receptor beta chains from one specimen sequenced in a study of blood T cell repertoires in COVID-19. Produced via immunoSEQ multiplex PCR; TCRdb's table is partial and in-frame only. The sample lists some 530,000 clones, roughly nine tenths occurring once. Sequencing input: PBMCs or T cells enriched from blood (not recorded which). These receptors all come from a woman aged 55-70 years who had recovered from COVID-19.

The chain combines TRBV5-1 with TRBJ2-1, with a weak D call TRBD2 (6 bases). Between the trimmed V and J ends, which lost 1 base and 2 bases, there was a span of 7 bases. CDR3 length equals 14 residues. Germline V CDR1 and CDR2: SGHRS, YFSETQ. CDR3 DNA sequence: TGCGCCAGCAGCTTGACTAGCCCCTACAATGAGCAGTTCTTC. Amino acids: CASSLTSPYNEQFF.

For the CDR3, the DNA is TGTGCCAGCAGTAGAGGGGACATTGACCTCTATGGCTACACCTTC. Translated, it gives CASSRGDIDLYGYTF. The J gene is TRBJ1-2, the V gene TRBV28, with D possibly TRBD1 on 6 matching bases. The CDR3 has 15 residues. CDR1 and CDR2 (germline): MDHEN, SYDVKM. V lost 5 bases, J lost 4 bases, and 17 bases lay in between.

The CDR3 DNA is TGTGCCAGCAGCGTAGGTGAGGGATCCCAGCCCCAGCATTTT. Protein sequence: CASSVGEGSQPQHF. This chain joins TRBV9 and TRBJ1-5; D not certain. Germline V gene data show CDR1 as SGDLS and CDR2 as YYNGEE. This CDR3 is 14 amino acids long. The V and J ends lost 0 bases and 7 bases respectively, with 11 bases between them.

The chain uses TRBV12-5 and TRBJ1-2, with 7 bases identical to TRBD1. Per the germline V gene, CDR1 is LGHNT and CDR2 is FRNRAP. The CDR3 is 14 residues long. The V gene end was trimmed by 5 bases and the J gene end by 4 bases; junction bases not matched to a gene: 7. CDR3 in amino acids: CASGLRGPSYGYTF. In nucleotides, the CDR3 is TGTGCTAGTGGTCTAAGGGGGCCAAGCTATGGCTACACCTTC. The complete variable domain, with remaining parts taken from reference TRBV12-5 and TRBJ1-2, reads DARVTQTPRHKVTEMGQEVTMRCQPILGHNTVFWYRQTMMQGLELLAYFRNRAPLDDSGMPKDRFSAEMPDATLATLKIQPSEPRDSAVYFCASGLRGPSYGYTFGSGTRLTVV.

This clone was seen once. The J gene is TRBJ1-1, the V gene TRBV6-5; D remains ambiguous. The CDR3 extends over 15 amino acids. V was pared by 7 bases and J by 7 bases, with 22 bases between. Germline-derived CDR1 and CDR2 are MNHEY and SVGAGI. Here the CDR3 reads CASTWSFSGTNEAFF. CDR3 bases: TGTGCCAGCACCTGGTCTTTCTCGGGTACCAATGAAGCTTTCTTT.

The chain is built from TRBV15 and TRBJ1-5, with 11 bases aligning to TRBD1. V gave up 7 bases and J gave up 0 bases; unmatched junction bases: 5. The germline V gene encodes CDR1 LNHNV and CDR2 YYDKDF (reference sequence). There are 16 residues in the CDR3. The CDR3 loop is CATKRDRGYSNQPQHF. The CDR3 nucleotides read TGTGCCACCAAGAGGGACAGGGGGTATAGCAATCAGCCCCAGCATTTT.

The genes are TRBV27 and TRBJ1-6; 9 bases align to TRBD1. This CDR3 region has 17 residues. Germline loops: CDR1 MNHEY, CDR2 SMNVEV (reference sequence). The V gene end was trimmed by 5 bases and the J gene end by 1 base; junction bases not matched to a gene: 6. The CDR3 loop is CASSRGTGRSYNSPLHF. CDR3 bases: TGTGCCAGCAGTCGTGGGACAGGGAGGTCCTATAATTCACCCCTCCACTTT.

This clone came up a few times. This sequence joins TRBV18 and TRBJ1-2; 8 nucleotides agree with TRBD1. The V gene's germline CDR1 is KGHSH and CDR2 LQKENI. Trimming cost V 4 bases and J 3 bases; bases outside gene matches: 10. The CDR3 totals 16 residues. For the CDR3, the DNA is TGTGCCAGCTCACTCTCCCTCGGACAGGGCGACTATGGCTACACCTTC. As protein: CASSLSLGQGDYGYTF.